This T cell receptor beta chain came from a study of blood T cell repertoires in COVID-19. The CDR3 has 19 residues. J lost 2 bases, V lost 0 bases, and 10 bases had no gene match. Germline loops: CDR1 GTSNPN, CDR2 SVGIG (reference sequence). This table comes from immunoSEQ multiplex PCR, and its TCRdb copy is limited to in-frame clones, with some not included. The sample gives 50,000 or so clones, 90% of which show up once; 9.7% is in the top ten. J is TRBJ2-4 and V is TRBV30; 13 nucleotides line up with TRBD2. The source of this sequence is a woman of 80 years or more with acute or convalescent COVID-19. What was sequenced was peripheral blood. CDR3 in DNA: TGTGCCTGGAGTGTTGTACTAGCGGGAGGGCCGATGTCCAAAAACATTCAGTACTTC. Translation: CAWSVVLAGGPMSKNIQYF.